This TCR beta chain derives from a study of OX40 agonist ivuxolimab in advanced cancers. The study's findings and limits: Also present in some nonresponders was a low level of normalized T-cell clonal expansion. In the 0.1 to 3.0 mg/kg range, CD4+ and CD8+ blood T cells had expanded clonally by week 6. The 0.1-3.0 mg/kg partial responders had among the lowest clonal expansion. On average, CD8+ T cells showed a greater number of expanded clones than CD4+.

About this clone: The antigen remains undetermined.

Germline CDR1 is MDHEN and CDR2 is SYDVKM. This CDR3 is 15 amino acids long. The V and J ends lost 6 bases and 2 bases, in that order; junction bases with no gene match: 6. TCRdb's copy holds only in-frame clones and misses some; the assay was immunoSEQ multiplex PCR. Of approximately 58,000 clones detected, 80% to 90% appear once; the ten largest clones hold approximately 3.5%. The J gene is TRBJ2-3, the V gene TRBV28; the match to TRBD1 covers 9 bases. The clonotype was recovered from an adult with an advanced solid tumor such as melanoma, head and neck, liver or kidney cancer. The sequencing used CD4+ or CD8+ T cells sorted from blood, collected in a trial of the OX40 agonist ivuxolimab. This CDR3 reads CASSTGGRDTDTQYF. CDR3 nucleotide sequence: TGTGCCAGCAGCACAGGGGGCCGGGACACAGATACGCAGTATTTT. The full variable domain, rest sourced from reference TRBV28 and TRBJ2-3, is DVKVTQSSRYLVKRTGEKVFLECVQDMDHENMFWYRQDPGLGLRLIYFSYDVKMKEKGDIPEGYSVSREKKERFSLILESASTNQTSMYLCASSTGGRDTDTQYFGPGTRLTVL.